The sequence of this T cell receptor beta chain was determined in a study of regulatory T cells in long-lasting Graves disease. This clonotype was observed at least ten times. Germline V gene data show CDR1 as MDHEN and CDR2 as SYDVKM. CDR3 size: 14 residues. Unmatched junction bases numbered 7, after V lost 4 bases and J lost 6 bases. Time point indicated: persistent/refractory GD, antithyroid drugs over 5 years with positive TRAb. TCR sequences were obtained from RNA taken from PBMCs. CDR3-region Arm-PCR and iRepertoire HTBI primers produced the TCR beta libraries. TCRdb re-analysed the multiplex PCR reads in MiXCR, keeping a single row per CDR3 protein. Of around 460,000 distinct CDR3 sequences listed, 20% to 25% were seen once; the top ten hold 7.1%.

Specimen: peripheral blood mononuclear cells (PBMCs), collected when the disease was refractory, from a patient treated with antithyroid drugs. This chain links TRBV28 with TRBJ1-2; 8 bases map to TRBD1. This TCR was sampled from a female donor with Graves disease. The CDR3 coding sequence is TGTGCCAGCAGTTCCCGGACAGGGTGGCATGGCTACACCTTC. This encodes CASSSRTGWHGYTF.